The 8 T cell receptor beta chains below were found in one sample sequenced in a study of blood T cell repertoires in COVID-19. The repertoire was sequenced with immunoSEQ multiplex PCR; TCRdb's copy has only in-frame clones and lacks some. The table has 200,000 to 250,000 clones, around 81% seen once. The sequenced material came from peripheral blood. The origin of the receptors is a human donor in a cohort sampled during active COVID-19.

The DNA of the CDR3 is TGTGCCAGCAGTTTCGGCCCCCCTAGCGGGAGTAACACCGGGGAGCTGTTTTTT. Protein: CASSFGPPSGSNTGELFF. This chain joins TRBV27 and TRBJ2-2; 10 bases fit TRBD2. The V gene's germline CDR1 is MNHEY and CDR2 SMNVEV (reference sequence). This CDR3 spans 18 amino acids. The junction had 9 bases not matched to a gene; V was cut back by 3 bases and J by 2 bases.

The chain links TRBV19 to TRBJ2-7; 11 bases align to TRBD1. V was pared by 4 bases and J by 3 bases, with 5 bases of the junction left unmatched. The CDR3 contains 15 residues. Looked up from germline, CDR1 is LNHDA and CDR2 is SQIVND (reference sequence). The CDR3, as DNA: TGTGCCAGTAGTACCCCCGGGACAGGGGGCTACGAGCAGTACTTC. Amino acids: CASSTPGTGGYEQYF.

The chain employs TRBV19 and TRBJ1-1, with a weak D call TRBD1 (5 bases). There are 13 residues in the CDR3. V gave up 7 bases and J gave up 6 bases, with 15 bases separating them. Germline V lookup: CDR1 LNHDA, CDR2 SQIVND (reference sequence). This chain's CDR3 is CASTFQGGPEAFF. For the CDR3, the DNA is TGTGCCAGTACCTTCCAGGGCGGCCCTGAAGCTTTCTTT. The full variable domain, its missing parts supplied by reference TRBV19 and TRBJ1-1, is DGGITQSPKYLFRKEGQNVTLSCEQNLNHDAMYWYRQDPGQGLRLIYYSQIVNDFQKGDIAEGYSVSREKKESFPLTVTSAQKNPTAFYLCASTFQGGPEAFFGQGTRLTVV.

The rearrangement uses TRBV9 and TRBJ2-7; 8 positions agree with TRBD1. Germline V gives CDR1 SGDLS, CDR2 YYNGEE. Unmatched junction bases numbered 10, after V lost 5 bases and J lost 6 bases. CDR3 length: 14 amino acids. The CDR3 protein is CASSINSDRGEQYF. CDR3 in DNA: TGTGCCAGCAGTATAAACTCCGACAGGGGCGAGCAGTACTTC. The full variable domain, completed using reference TRBV9 and TRBJ2-7, is DSGVTQTPKHLITATGQRVTLRCSPRSGDLSVYWYQQSLDQGLQFLIQYYNGEERAKGNILERFSAQQFPDLHSELNLSSLELGDSALYFCASSINSDRGEQYFGPGTRLTVT.

The chain recombines TRBV28 with TRBJ2-5; D ambiguous. Germline V gene lookup returns CDR1 MDHEN and CDR2 SYDVKM. This CDR3 spans 14 amino acids. The V and J ends lost 3 bases and 1 base respectively, with 9 bases between them. The CDR3 DNA sequence: TGTGCCAGCAGTTTTGCAGCGTTCCAAGAGACCCAGTACTTC. It is translated as CASSFAAFQETQYF. The full variable domain, completed using reference TRBV28 and TRBJ2-5, is DVKVTQSSRYLVKRTGEKVFLECVQDMDHENMFWYRQDPGLGLRLIYFSYDVKMKEKGDIPEGYSVSREKKERFSLILESASTNQTSMYLCASSFAAFQETQYFGPGTRLLVL.

The rearrangement uses TRBV28 and TRBJ1-4, with 9 bases aligning to TRBD1. Trimming cost V 6 bases and J 6 bases; bases outside gene matches: 8. Germline V gene data show CDR1 as MDHEN and CDR2 as SYDVKM. The length of the CDR3 is 15 residues. The CDR3 sequence: CASRFTGQGYEKLFF. The CDR3 DNA is TGTGCCAGCAGATTCACGGGACAGGGTTATGAAAAACTGTTTTTT.

The chain couples TRBV19 to TRBJ2-2; 9 nucleotides line up with TRBD1. Trimming took 4 bases from V and 6 from J; bases not matched to a gene: 9. Germline V gene lookup returns CDR1 LNHDA and CDR2 SQIVND (reference sequence). The CDR3 contains 16 residues. The CDR3 DNA reads as TGTGCCAGTAGTAGGGCCTCCGGGACAGGGCCCGGGGAGCTGTTTTTT. It yields the protein CASSRASGTGPGELFF.

The chain has TRBV4-2 and TRBJ2-1, with 9 bases matching TRBD2. The CDR3 extends over 19 amino acids. Germline trimming cut 4 bases from V and 3 bases from J; bases unmatched to any gene: 16. Germline values: CDR1 LGHNA, CDR2 YNFKEQ. The CDR3 sequence: CASSLRGVAGAFDYNEQFF. The CDR3 bases are TGTGCCAGCAGCCTTCGGGGGGTAGCGGGAGCCTTTGACTACAATGAGCAGTTCTTC.